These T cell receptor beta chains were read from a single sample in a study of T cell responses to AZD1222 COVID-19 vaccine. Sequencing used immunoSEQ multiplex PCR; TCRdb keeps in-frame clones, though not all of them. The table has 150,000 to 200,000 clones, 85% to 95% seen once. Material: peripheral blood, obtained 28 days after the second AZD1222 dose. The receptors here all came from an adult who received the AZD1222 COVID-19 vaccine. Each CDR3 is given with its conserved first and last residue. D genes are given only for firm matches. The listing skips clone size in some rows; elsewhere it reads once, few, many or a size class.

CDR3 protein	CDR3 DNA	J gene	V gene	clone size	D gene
CASSLRSSSGEGEKLFF	TGTGCCAGCTCACTTCGATCTTCATCAGGGGAGGGTGAAAAACTGTTTTTT	TRBJ1-4	TRBV18	NA	NA
CASREGREVGTGELFF	TGTGCCAGCAGGGAGGGTCGGGAGGTAGGCACCGGGGAGCTGTTTTTT	TRBJ2-2	TRBV2	few	TRBD2
CASSLGPNYGYTF	TGCGCCAGCAGCTTGGGACCGAACTATGGCTACACCTTC	TRBJ1-2	TRBV5-1	NA	NA
CASTTGASGGNEQFF	TGTGCCAGCACTACCGGGGCTAGCGGGGGGAATGAGCAGTTCTTC	TRBJ2-1	TRBV9	NA	TRBD2
CASSYSSGGNQPQHF	TGTGCCAGCAGTTACTCGTCAGGGGGCAATCAGCCCCAGCATTTT	TRBJ1-5	TRBV6-5	NA	NA
CASSIMRDETQYF	TGTGCCAGTAGTATTATGAGGGACGAGACCCAGTACTTC	TRBJ2-5	TRBV19	NA	NA
CASSLTEDAYEQYF	TGTGCCAGCAGCCTGACAGAAGATGCCTACGAGCAGTACTTC	TRBJ2-7	TRBV11-1	once	NA
CASSTRLMNEQFF	TGTGCCAGCTCCACGAGGCTAATGAATGAGCAGTTCTTC	TRBJ2-1	TRBV28	NA	NA
CASSEFKYQETQYF	TGTGCCAGCAGTGAATTTAAGTACCAAGAGACCCAGTACTTC	TRBJ2-5	TRBV25-1	NA	NA
CASSSGTRVYNEQFF	TGTGCCAGCAGTTCCGGGACTAGAGTCTACAATGAGCAGTTCTTC	TRBJ2-1	TRBV2	NA	TRBD2
CASSQDFPYEQYF	TGCGCCAGCAGCCAAGATTTCCCCTACGAGCAGTACTTC	TRBJ2-7	TRBV4-1	NA	NA
CASHSVSYEQFF	TGTGCCAGCCACTCCGTGAGCTATGAGCAGTTCTTC	TRBJ2-1	TRBV27	NA	NA
CASSYSGTTTEAFF	TGTGCCAGCAGTTACTCGGGGACAACCACTGAAGCTTTCTTT	TRBJ1-1	TRBV6-5	NA	NA
CATSRGGLNPNYGYTF	TGTGCCACCAGCAGAGGGGGACTAAATCCTAACTATGGCTACACCTTC	TRBJ1-2	TRBV15	NA	NA
CASRRRGGNTIYF	TGTGCCAGCAGGAGGAGGGGAGGAAACACCATATATTTT	TRBJ1-3	TRBV27	NA	NA
CASSVVAGAKVF	TGTGCCAGCAGCGTAGTAGCTGGGGCCAAGGTCTTC	TRBJ2-1	TRBV9	NA	NA
CASSSGQGVSGNTIYF	TGTGCCAGCAGTTCGGGACAGGGAGTCTCTGGAAACACCATATATTTT	TRBJ1-3	TRBV6-5	NA	TRBD1